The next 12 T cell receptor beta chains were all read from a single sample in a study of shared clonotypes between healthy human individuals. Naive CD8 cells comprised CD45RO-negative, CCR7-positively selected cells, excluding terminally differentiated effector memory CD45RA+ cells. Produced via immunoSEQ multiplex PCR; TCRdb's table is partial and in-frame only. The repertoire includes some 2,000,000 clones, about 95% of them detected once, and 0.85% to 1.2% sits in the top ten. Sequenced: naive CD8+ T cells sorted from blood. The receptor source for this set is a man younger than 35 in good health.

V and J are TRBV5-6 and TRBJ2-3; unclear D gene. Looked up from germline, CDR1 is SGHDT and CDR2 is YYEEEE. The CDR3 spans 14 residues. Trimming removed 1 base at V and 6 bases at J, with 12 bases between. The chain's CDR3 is CASSLYGLGDTQYF. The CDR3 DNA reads TGTGCCAGCAGCTTGTACGGCTTGGGGGATACGCAGTATTTT.

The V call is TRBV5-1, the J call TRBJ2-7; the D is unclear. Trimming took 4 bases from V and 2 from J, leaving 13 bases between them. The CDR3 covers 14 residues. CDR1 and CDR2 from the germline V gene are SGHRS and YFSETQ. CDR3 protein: CASSTPGIAYEQYF. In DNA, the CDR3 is TGCGCCAGCAGCACCCCAGGAATAGCCTACGAGCAGTACTTC. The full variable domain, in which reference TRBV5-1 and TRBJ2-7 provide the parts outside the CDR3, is KAGVTQTPRYLIKTRGQQVTLSCSPISGHRSVSWYQQTPGQGLQFLFEYFSETQRNKGNFPGRFSGRQFSNSRSEMNVSTLELGDSALYLCASSTPGIAYEQYFGPGTRLTVT.

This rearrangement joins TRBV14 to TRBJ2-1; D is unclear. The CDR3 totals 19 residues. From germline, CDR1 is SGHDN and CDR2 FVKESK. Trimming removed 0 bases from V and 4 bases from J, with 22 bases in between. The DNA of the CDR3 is TGTGCCAGCAGCCAAGATTCCTGGGTAGGGTCCTGGGAATACAATGAGCAGTTCTTC. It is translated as CASSQDSWVGSWEYNEQFF.

CDR3: CASSATTDGSYEQYF. As DNA, the CDR3 is TGTGCCAGCAGCGCTACGACAGACGGATCCTACGAGCAGTACTTC. The chain employs TRBV11-3 and TRBJ2-7; weak D call: TRBD1 (5 bases). V was pared by 5 bases and J by 1 base, with 15 bases between. Germline CDR1 is SGHNT and CDR2 is YENEEA. The CDR3 contains 15 residues.

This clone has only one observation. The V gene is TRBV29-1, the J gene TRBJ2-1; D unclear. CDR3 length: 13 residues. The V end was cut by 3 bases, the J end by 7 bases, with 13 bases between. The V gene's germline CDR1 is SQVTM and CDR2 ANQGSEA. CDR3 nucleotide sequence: TGCAGCGTTGATCAGGCAGGCCTGAATGAGCAGTTCTTC. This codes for CSVDQAGLNEQFF.

The CDR3 reads CASSESDEAYEQYF. CDR3 nucleotide sequence: TGTGCCAGCAGTGAATCCGACGAAGCCTACGAGCAGTACTTC. This chain joins TRBV25-1 and TRBJ2-5; no firm D call. The end of the DNA is better explained by TRBJ2-7, so the J call may be wrong. Germline V CDR1 and CDR2: MGHDK, SYGVNS. The CDR3 is 14 residues long.

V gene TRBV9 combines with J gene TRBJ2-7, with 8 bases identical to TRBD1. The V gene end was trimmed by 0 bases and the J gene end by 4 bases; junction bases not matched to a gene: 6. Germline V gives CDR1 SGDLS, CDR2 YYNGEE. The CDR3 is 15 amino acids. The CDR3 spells CASSVDGQGRYEQYF. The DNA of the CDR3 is TGTGCCAGCAGCGTAGATGGACAGGGAAGGTACGAGCAGTACTTC.

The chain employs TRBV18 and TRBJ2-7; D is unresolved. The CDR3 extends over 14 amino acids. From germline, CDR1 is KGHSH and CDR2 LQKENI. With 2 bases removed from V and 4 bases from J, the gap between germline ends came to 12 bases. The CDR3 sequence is CASSPASGVYEQYF. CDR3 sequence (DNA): TGTGCCAGCTCACCAGCCAGTGGAGTTTACGAGCAGTACTTC.

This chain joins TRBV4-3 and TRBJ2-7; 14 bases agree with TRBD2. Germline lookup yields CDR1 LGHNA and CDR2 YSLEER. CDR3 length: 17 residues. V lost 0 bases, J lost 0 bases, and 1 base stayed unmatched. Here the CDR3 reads CASSQDGTSGGSYEQYF. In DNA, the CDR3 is TGCGCCAGCAGCCAAGATGGGACTAGCGGGGGCTCCTACGAGCAGTACTTC.

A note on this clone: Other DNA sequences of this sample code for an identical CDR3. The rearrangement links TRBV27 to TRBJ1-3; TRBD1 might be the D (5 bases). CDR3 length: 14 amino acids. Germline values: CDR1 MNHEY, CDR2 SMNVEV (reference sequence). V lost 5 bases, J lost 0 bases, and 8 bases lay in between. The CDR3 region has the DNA TGTGCCAGCAGTCCCGGGGGCTCTGGAAACACCATATATTTT. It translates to CASSPGGSGNTIYF.

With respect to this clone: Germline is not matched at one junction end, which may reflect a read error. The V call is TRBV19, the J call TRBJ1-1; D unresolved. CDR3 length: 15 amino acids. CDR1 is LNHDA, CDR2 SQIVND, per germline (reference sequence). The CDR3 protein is CASSIDDLPNSEAFF. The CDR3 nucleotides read TGTGCCAGTAGTATAGATGATCTCCCGAACTCTGAAGCTTTCTTT. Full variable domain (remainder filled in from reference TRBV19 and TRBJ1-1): DGGITQSPKYLFRKEGQNVTLSCEQNLNHDAMYWYRQDPGQGLRLIYYSQIVNDFQKGDIAEGYSVSREKKESFPLTVTSAQKNPTAFYLCASSIDDLPNSEAFFGQGTRLTVV.

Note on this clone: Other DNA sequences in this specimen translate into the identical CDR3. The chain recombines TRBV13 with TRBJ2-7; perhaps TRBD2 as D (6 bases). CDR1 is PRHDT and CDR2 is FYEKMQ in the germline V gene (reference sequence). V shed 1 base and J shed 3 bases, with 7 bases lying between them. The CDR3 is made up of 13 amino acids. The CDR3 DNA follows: TGTGCCAGCAGCTTAGTGGGGGGCTACGAGCAGTACTTC. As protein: CASSLVGGYEQYF. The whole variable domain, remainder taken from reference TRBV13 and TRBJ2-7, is AAGVIQSPRHLIKEKRETATLKCYPIPRHDTVYWYQQGPGQDPQFLISFYEKMQSDKGSIPDRFSAQQFSDYHSELNMSSLELGDSALYFCASSLVGGYEQYFGPGTRLTVT.